This T cell receptor (beta chain) was sequenced in a study of metastatic and nonmetastatic thyroid tumors. Every patient was untreated before thyroid surgery. From germline, CDR1 is MGHDK and CDR2 SYGVNS. Trimming at V came to 3 bases and at J to 2 bases, leaving 5 bases not matched to a gene. The CDR3 spans 16 residues. Authors' processing steps: In papillary thyroid cancer, a distant-metastasis classifier was built using CDR3 differences across clinicopathological groups. Using MiXCR, TCRdb reanalyzed the PCR reads. Clone size and V and J calls follow TCRdb, not the original study. The sample records roughly 16,000 clones, 15% to 18% being singletons. This clone has at least ten counts.

Material for sequencing was blood. J is TRBJ2-5 and V is TRBV25-1; 11 positions agree with TRBD1. The source of this sequence is a female donor with papillary thyroid cancer or a benign thyroid nodule (not recorded which). Some clones in this sample may be carry-over from other donors' samples. The CDR3: CASSDTDRGRQETQYF. The DNA of the CDR3 is TGTGCCAGCAGTGACACGGACAGGGGGCGACAAGAGACCCAGTACTTC.